This T cell receptor beta chain was documented in a study of shared clonotypes between healthy human individuals. Germline V CDR1 and CDR2: LGHNA, YNFKEQ. The V end lost 0 bases, the J end lost 3 bases, and 8 bases lay between the germline ends. The length of the CDR3 is 14 residues. It was across several immunoSEQ plates that each subset's genomic DNA was evenly split. Original processing notes: Filtering differed for immunoSEQ, which gave only junction sequences without quality scores. Measured with immunoSEQ multiplex PCR; TCRdb has only the in-frame clones, and not every one. That table supplies the V and J calls and clone size; D and trimming were determined from the DNA. The sample gives about 560,000 clones, around 81% of which show up once; around 12% is in the top ten.

V and J are TRBV4-2 and TRBJ2-5, with unresolved D. The sequence was collected from a woman in her thirties or forties in good health. Some clones in this sample may be carry-over from other donors' samples. The specimen sequenced was PBMCs. The CDR3 spells CASSQDARKETQYF. The CDR3 DNA follows: TGTGCCAGCAGCCAAGACGCGCGAAAAGAGACCCAGTACTTC.